The T cell receptor (beta chain) described here comes from a study of CD8+ T cells in alopecia areata. In the study overall: Each of the treated patients was given oral tofacitinib, 5 to 10 mg twice daily, for moderate-to-severe alopecia areata.

The sequencing template was cDNA reverse transcribed from extracted RNA. Produced via immunoSEQ multiplex PCR; TCRdb's table is partial and in-frame only. The table has 150,000 or so clones, roughly three fifths seen once. Trimming stripped 11 bases from V and 1 base from J, with 11 bases between. Looked up from germline, CDR1 is MGHDK and CDR2 is SYGVNS. The CDR3 length is 12 residues. In regard to this clone: Its antigen remains unknown.

Whole-study results and caveats: In lesional scalp, particularly from alopecia totalis/universalis, clonality was higher than in normal scalp. Patients shared TCRs less clearly than mice did, possibly owing to HLA.

The sample consisted of CD4+ T cells sorted from blood, taken at week 0. The receptor comes from a human donor with alopecia areata. The V gene is TRBV25-1, the J gene TRBJ1-1; no firm D call. The CDR3 loop is CAPKGQNTEAFF. DNA for the CDR3: TGTGCCCCCAAGGGCCAGAACACTGAAGCTTTCTTT.